The 5 T cell receptor beta chains below were found in one sample sequenced in a study of neoadjuvant anti-PD-1 for oral cavity cancer. Time point meaning: after neoadjuvant nivolumab, at surgical resection. This table comes from immunoSEQ multiplex PCR, and its TCRdb copy is limited to in-frame clones, with some not included. The sample holds tens of thousands of clones; roughly 29% are singletons and the top ten take about 16%. The source was tumor tissue, collected after nivolumab (anti-PD-1) treatment. The source of these receptors is a person between 40 and 85 years old with oral cavity squamous cell carcinoma.

The chain has TRBV5-1 and TRBJ1-5; D not resolved. Trimming shortened V by 9 bases and J by 0 bases, and 13 bases separated the two germline ends. Germline V gene sequence: CDR1 SGHRS, CDR2 YFSETQ. The CDR3 is made up of 14 amino acids. CDR3 nucleotide sequence: TGCGCCAACCCAGGAACGTATAGCAATCAGCCCCAGCATTTT. Translating it yields CANPGTYSNQPQHF.

V is TRBV7-2 and J is TRBJ1-5; D is ambiguous. CDR1 and CDR2 (germline): SGHTA, FQGNSA. V was clipped by 2 bases and J by 7 bases, with 9 bases between them. The CDR3 has 13 residues. The CDR3 DNA follows: TGTGCCAGCAGCTTAAGCTTGGAGCAGCCCCAGCATTTT. It encodes CASSLSLEQPQHF.

This clone was recorded a few times. This chain joins TRBV27 and TRBJ2-5; D not certain. V gave up 6 bases and J gave up 5 bases, with 10 bases separating them. Germline V lookup: CDR1 MNHEY, CDR2 SMNVEV (reference sequence). The CDR3 has 12 amino acids. The CDR3 bases are TGTGCCAGCAGAAAAAGTGGCGAGACCCAGTACTTC. It codes for CASRKSGETQYF.

V usage is TRBV5-1 and J usage is TRBJ2-7; D possibly corresponds to TRBD1 (5 bases). V was cut by 2 bases and J by 5 bases, with 11 bases left in between. The CDR3 runs to 13 residues. Germline CDR1 is SGHRS and CDR2 is YFSETQ. The CDR3 DNA follows: TGCGCCAGCAGCTTAAGACAGTCCCACGAGCAGTACTTC. It encodes CASSLRQSHEQYF.

The J gene is TRBJ1-1, the V gene TRBV29-1; 8 nucleotides match TRBD1. J lost 4 bases, V lost 2 bases, and 6 bases had no gene match. Germline V gene data show CDR1 as SQVTM and CDR2 as ANQGSEA. The CDR3 covers 14 residues. In DNA form, the CDR3 reads TGCAGCGTTGAACGCCAGGGACAGGCCACTGAAGCTTTCTTT. Translation gives CSVERQGQATEAFF. The complete variable domain, with remaining parts taken from reference TRBV29-1 and TRBJ1-1, reads SAVISQKPSRDICQRGTSLTIQCQVDSQVTMMFWYRQQPGQSLTLIATANQGSEATYESGFVIDKFPISRPNLTFSTLTVSNMSPEDSSIYLCSVERQGQATEAFFGQGTRLTVV.